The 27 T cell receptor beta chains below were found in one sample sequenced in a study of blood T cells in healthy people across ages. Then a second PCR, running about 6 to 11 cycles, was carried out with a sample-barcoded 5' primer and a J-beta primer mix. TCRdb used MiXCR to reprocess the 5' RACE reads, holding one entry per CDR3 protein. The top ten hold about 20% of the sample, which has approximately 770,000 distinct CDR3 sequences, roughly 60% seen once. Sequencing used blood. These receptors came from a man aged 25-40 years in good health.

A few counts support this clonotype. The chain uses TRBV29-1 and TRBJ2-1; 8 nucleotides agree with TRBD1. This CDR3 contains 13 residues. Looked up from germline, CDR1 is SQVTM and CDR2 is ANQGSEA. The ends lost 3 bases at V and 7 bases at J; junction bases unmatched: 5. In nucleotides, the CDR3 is TGCAGCGTTGAGGAGACAGGGGAGAATGAGCAGTTCTTC. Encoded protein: CSVEETGENEQFF.

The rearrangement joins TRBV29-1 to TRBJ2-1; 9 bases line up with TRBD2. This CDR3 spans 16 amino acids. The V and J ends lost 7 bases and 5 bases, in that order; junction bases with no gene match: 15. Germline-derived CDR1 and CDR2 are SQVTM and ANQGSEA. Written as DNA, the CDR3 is TGCAGCGCCGATGGCGGGAGGGCCTCAAGTAACAATGAGCAGTTCTTC. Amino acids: CSADGGRASSNNEQFF.

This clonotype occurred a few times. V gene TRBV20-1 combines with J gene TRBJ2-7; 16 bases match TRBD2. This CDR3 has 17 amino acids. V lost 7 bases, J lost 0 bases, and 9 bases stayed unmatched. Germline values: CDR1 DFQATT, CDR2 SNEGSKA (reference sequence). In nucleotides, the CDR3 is TGCAGTGTACTTAAGGGACTAGCGGGAGGGCCCTCCTACGAGCAGTACTTC. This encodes CSVLKGLAGGPSYEQYF.

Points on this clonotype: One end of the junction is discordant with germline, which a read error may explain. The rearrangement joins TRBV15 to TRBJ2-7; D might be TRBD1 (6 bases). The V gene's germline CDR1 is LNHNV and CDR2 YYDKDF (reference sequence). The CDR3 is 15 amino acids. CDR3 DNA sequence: TGTGCCACCAGCAGAGAATCGACAGGCTCCTACGAGCGGTACTTC. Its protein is CATSRESTGSYERYF.

CDR3 nucleotides: TGTGCCAGCACCAAAATAACCGTAGCGGGAGGGCCTTTCGGCGAGCAGTACTTC. Its protein is CASTKITVAGGPFGEQYF. The chain combines TRBV6-2 or TRBV6-3 with TRBJ2-7; 11 nucleotides align to TRBD2. CDR1 MNHEY and CDR2 SVGEGT come from the germline V gene. CDR3 length: 18 residues. Losses at the gene ends were 7 bases for V and 6 bases for J; bases not matched to a gene: 20.

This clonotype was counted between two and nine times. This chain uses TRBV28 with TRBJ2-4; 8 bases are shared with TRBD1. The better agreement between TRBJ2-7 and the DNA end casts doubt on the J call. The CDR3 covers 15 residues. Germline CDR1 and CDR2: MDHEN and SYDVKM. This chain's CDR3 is CASRSTGTGLYEQYF. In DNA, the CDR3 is TGTGCCAGCAGGTCCACCGGGACAGGACTCTACGAGCAGTACTTC.

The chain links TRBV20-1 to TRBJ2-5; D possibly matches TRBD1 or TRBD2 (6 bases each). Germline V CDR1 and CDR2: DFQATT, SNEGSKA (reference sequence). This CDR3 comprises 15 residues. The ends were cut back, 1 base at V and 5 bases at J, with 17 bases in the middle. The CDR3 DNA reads TGCAGTGCTAGAGTCCCGGGGGCAGGACGGGAGACCCAGTACTTC. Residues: CSARVPGAGRETQYF.

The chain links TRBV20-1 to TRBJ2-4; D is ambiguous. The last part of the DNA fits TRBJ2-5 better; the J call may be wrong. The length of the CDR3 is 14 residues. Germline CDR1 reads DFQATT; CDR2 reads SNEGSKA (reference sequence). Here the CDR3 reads CSARALREQETQYF. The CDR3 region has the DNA TGCAGTGCTAGAGCCCTAAGAGAGCAAGAGACCCAGTACTTC.

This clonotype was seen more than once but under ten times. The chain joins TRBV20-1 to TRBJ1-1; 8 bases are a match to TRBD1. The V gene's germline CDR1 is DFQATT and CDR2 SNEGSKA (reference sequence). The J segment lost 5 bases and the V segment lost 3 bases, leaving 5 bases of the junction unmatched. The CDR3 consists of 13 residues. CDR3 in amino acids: CSARGQVVTEAFF. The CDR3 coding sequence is TGCAGTGCTAGGGGACAGGTGGTTACTGAAGCTTTCTTT.

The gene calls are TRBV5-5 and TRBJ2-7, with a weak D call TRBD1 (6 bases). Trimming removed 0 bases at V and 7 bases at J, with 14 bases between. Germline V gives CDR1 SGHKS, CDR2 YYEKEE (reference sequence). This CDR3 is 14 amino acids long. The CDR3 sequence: CASSLGQGNREQYF. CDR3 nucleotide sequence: TGTGCCAGCAGCTTGGGGCAGGGGAATAGGGAGCAGTACTTC.

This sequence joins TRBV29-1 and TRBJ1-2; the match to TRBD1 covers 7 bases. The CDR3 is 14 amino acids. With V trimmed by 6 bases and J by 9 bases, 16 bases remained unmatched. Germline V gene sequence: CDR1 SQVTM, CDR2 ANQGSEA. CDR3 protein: CSVSPDRVDGSYTF. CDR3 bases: TGCAGCGTGAGCCCTGACAGGGTGGATGGGAGCTACACCTTC.

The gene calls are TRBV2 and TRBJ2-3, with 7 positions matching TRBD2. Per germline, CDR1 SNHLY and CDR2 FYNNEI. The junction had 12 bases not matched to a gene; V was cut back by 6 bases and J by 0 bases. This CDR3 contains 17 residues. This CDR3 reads CASRSSGATVSTDTQYF. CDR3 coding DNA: TGTGCCAGCAGATCAAGCGGGGCGACCGTCAGCACAGATACGCAGTATTTT.

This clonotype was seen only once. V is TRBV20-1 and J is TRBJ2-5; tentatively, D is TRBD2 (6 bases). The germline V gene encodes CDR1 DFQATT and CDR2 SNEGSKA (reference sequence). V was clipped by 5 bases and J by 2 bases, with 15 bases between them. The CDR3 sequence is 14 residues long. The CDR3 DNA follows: TGCAGTGCTCCTAAACCGGGGGAACAAGAGACCCAGTACTTC. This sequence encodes CSAPKPGEQETQYF.

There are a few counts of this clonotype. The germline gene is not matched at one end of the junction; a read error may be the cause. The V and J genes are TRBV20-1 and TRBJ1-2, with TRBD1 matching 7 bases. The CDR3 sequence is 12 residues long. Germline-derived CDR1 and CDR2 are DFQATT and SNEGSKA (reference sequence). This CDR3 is CSARQGNYGYTF. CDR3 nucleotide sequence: TGCAGCGCTAGACAGGGTAACTATGGCTACACCTTC.

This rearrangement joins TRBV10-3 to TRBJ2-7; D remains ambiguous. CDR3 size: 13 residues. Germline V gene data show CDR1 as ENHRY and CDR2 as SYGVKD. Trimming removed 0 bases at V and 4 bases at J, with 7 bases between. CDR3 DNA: TGTGCCATCAGTGAGTCAGTGCTGTACGAGCAGTACTTC. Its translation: CAISESVLYEQYF.

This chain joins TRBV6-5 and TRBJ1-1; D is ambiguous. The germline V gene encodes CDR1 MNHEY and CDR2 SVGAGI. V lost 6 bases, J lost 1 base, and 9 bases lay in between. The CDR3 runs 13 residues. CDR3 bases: TGTGCCAGCAGAAATGGCCAGAACACTGAAGCTTTCTTT. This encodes CASRNGQNTEAFF.

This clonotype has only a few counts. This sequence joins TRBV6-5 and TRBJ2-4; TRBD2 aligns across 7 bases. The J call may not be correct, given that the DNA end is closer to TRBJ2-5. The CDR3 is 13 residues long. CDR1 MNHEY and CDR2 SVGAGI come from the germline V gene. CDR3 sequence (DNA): TGTGCCAGCAGAAAGCGGGACCGGGAGACCCAGTACTTC. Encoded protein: CASRKRDRETQYF.

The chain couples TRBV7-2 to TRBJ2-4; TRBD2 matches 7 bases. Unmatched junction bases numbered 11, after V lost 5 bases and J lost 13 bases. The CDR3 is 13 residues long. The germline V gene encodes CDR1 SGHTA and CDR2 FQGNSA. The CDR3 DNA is TGTGCCAGCAGCCCCTGGACTAGTCGGGAGCAGTACTTC. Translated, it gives CASSPWTSREQYF.

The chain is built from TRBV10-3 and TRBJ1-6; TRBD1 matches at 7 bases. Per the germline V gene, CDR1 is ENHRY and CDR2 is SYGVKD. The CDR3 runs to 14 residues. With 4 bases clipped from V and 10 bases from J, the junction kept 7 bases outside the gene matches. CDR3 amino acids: CAISGTGDDSPLHF. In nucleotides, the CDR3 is TGTGCCATCAGTGGAACAGGGGACGACTCACCCCTCCACTTT.

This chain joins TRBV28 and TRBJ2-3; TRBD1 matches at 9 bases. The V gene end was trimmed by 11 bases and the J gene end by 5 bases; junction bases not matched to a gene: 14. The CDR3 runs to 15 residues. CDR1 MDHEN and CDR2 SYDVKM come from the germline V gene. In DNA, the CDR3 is TGTGCCGGCACCTTGGGGGACAGGGAAGGAGATACGCAGTATTTT. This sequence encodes CAGTLGDREGDTQYF. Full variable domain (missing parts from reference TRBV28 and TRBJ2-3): DVKVTQSSRYLVKRTGEKVFLECVQDMDHENMFWYRQDPGLGLRLIYFSYDVKMKEKGDIPEGYSVSREKKERFSLILESASTNQTSMYLCAGTLGDREGDTQYFGPGTRLTVL.

Written as DNA, the CDR3 is TGCAGTGCTCTAGGGGGCGGTGGCTCTGGGGCCAACGTCCTGACTTTC. This sequence encodes CSALGGGGSGANVLTF. V is TRBV20-1 and J is TRBJ2-6, with 7 bases fitting TRBD1. Germline V lookup: CDR1 DFQATT, CDR2 SNEGSKA (reference sequence). J gave up 0 bases and V 5 bases, and 7 bases lay outside the gene matches. The CDR3 is made up of 16 amino acids.

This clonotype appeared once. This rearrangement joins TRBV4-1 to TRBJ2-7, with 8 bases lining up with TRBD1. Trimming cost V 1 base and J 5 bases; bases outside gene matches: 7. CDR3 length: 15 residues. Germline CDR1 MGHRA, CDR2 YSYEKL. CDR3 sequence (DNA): TGCGCCAGCAGCCAAGTAGGGACAGGTATCGACGAGCAGTACTTC. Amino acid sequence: CASSQVGTGIDEQYF.

In DNA, the CDR3 is TGTGCCAGCAGGCCAGGGGCCTACAATGAGCAGTTCTTC. Amino acid sequence: CASRPGAYNEQFF. J is TRBJ2-1 and V is TRBV27; D may be TRBD1 (6 bases). Germline V gives CDR1 MNHEY, CDR2 SMNVEV (reference sequence). The CDR3 length is 13 residues. V was trimmed by 6 bases and J by 2 bases, leaving 8 bases between them.

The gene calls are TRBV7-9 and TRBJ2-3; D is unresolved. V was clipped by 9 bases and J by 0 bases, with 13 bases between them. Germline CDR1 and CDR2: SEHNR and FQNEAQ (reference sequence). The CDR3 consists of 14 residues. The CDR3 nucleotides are TGTGCCAGTAAGAAGATTGAGAGCACAGATACGCAGTATTTT. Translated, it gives CASKKIESTDTQYF.

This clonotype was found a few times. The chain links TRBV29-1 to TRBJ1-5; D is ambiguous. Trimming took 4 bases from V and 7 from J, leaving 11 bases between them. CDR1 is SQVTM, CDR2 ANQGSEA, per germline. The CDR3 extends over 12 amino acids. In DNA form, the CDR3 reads TGCAGCGTTGCAGAGGGTAACCAGCCCCAGCATTTT. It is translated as CSVAEGNQPQHF.

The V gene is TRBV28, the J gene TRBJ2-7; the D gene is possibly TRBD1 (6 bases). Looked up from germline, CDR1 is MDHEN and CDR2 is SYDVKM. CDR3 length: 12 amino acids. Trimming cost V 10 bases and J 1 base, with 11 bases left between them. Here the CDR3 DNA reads TGTGCCACTAATAGGGGGTCCTACGAGCAGTACTTC. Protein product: CATNRGSYEQYF.

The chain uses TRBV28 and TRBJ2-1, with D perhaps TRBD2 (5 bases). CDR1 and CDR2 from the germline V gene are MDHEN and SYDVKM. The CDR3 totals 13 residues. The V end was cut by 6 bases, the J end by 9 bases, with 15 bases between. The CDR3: CASSLGGESEQFF. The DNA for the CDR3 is TGTGCCAGCAGCTTAGGAGGCGAGAGTGAGCAGTTCTTC.